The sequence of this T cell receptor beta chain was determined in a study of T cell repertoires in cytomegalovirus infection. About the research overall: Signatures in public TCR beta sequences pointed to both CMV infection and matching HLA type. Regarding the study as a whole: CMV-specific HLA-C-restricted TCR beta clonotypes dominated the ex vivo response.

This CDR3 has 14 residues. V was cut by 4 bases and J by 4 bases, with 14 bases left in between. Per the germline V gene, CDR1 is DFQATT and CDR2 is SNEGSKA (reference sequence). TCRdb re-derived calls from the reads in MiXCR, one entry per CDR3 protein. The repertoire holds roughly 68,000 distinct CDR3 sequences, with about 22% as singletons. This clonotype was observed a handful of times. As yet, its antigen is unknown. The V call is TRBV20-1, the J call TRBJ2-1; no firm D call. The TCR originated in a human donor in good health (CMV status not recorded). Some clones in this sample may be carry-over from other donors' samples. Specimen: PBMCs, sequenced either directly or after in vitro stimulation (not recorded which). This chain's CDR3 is CSAISGWQYNEQFF. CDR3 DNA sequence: TGCAGTGCTATCTCCGGCTGGCAGTACAATGAGCAGTTCTTC.